A single sample is the source of the 7 T cell receptor beta chains below, sequenced in a study of blood T cell repertoires in COVID-19. Here immunoSEQ multiplex PCR was the method, and the copy in TCRdb shows in-frame clones only, minus some. The profile shows roughly 120,000 clones, approximately 82% of them singletons. The source material was peripheral blood. These receptors were obtained from a woman aged 60-75 years with acute or convalescent COVID-19.

A note on this clone: One end of the junction fails to match germline, which may point to a read error. The genes are TRBV2 and TRBJ2-4; tentatively, D is TRBD1 (6 bases). The V gene's germline CDR1 is SNHLY and CDR2 FYNNEI. CDR3 length: 13 residues. CDR3 coding DNA: TGTGCCGGCAGGGGCTTCGCCAAAAACATTCAGTACTTC. The encoded protein is CAGRGFAKNIQYF. The complete variable domain, with remaining parts taken from reference TRBV2 and TRBJ2-4, reads EPEVTQTPSHQVTQMGQEVILRCVPISNHLYFYWYRQILGQKVEFLVSFYNNEISEKSEIFDDQFSVERPDGSNFTLKIRSTKLEDSAMYFCAGRGFAKNIQYFGAGTRLSVL.

The genes are TRBV9 and TRBJ2-7; D may be TRBD1 (5 bases). Germline V CDR1 and CDR2: SGDLS, YYNGEE. The V end lost 0 bases, the J end lost 0 bases, and 10 bases lay between the germline ends. This CDR3 is built from 15 residues. CDR3 in amino acids: CASSVGPQGSYEQYF. CDR3 bases: TGTGCCAGCAGCGTAGGACCCCAGGGCTCCTACGAGCAGTACTTC. Complete variable domain (other parts from reference TRBV9 and TRBJ2-7): DSGVTQTPKHLITATGQRVTLRCSPRSGDLSVYWYQQSLDQGLQFLIQYYNGEERAKGNILERFSAQQFPDLHSELNLSSLELGDSALYFCASSVGPQGSYEQYFGPGTRLTVT.

This sequence joins TRBV30 and TRBJ2-5; D unresolved. Germline V CDR1 and CDR2: GTSNPN, SVGIG (reference sequence). V was cut by 2 bases and J by 3 bases, with 10 bases left in between. The length of the CDR3 is 13 residues. CDR3 protein: CAWSRGRKETQYF. DNA of the CDR3: TGTGCCTGGAGTCGTGGCAGAAAAGAGACCCAGTACTTC.

This chain connects TRBV28 to TRBJ2-1, with TRBD1 identical over 10 bases. This CDR3 has 13 amino acids. Germline CDR1 and CDR2: MDHEN and SYDVKM. Unmatched junction bases numbered 3, after V lost 4 bases and J lost 9 bases. In DNA form, the CDR3 reads TGTGCCAGCAGTTCCGGACAGGGGGGTGAGCAGTTCTTC. Amino acid sequence: CASSSGQGGEQFF.

V usage is TRBV23-1 and J usage is TRBJ1-5; D gene ambiguous. TRBV23-1 is known as an ORF, though its function is uncertain. V gave up 3 bases and J gave up 2 bases, with 23 bases separating them. The CDR3 consists of 19 residues. CDR3 in amino acids: CASSHPRCRARECNQPQHF. The CDR3 DNA reads as TGCGCCAGCAGTCATCCTCGTTGTCGGGCGCGGGAATGCAATCAGCCCCAGCATTTT.

The rearrangement joins TRBV10-3 to TRBJ1-4; D is possibly TRBD1 (6 bases). The V end lost 6 bases, the J end lost 4 bases, and 9 bases lay between the germline ends. Germline-derived CDR1 and CDR2 are ENHRY and SYGVKD. The CDR3 is 13 amino acids. CDR3 sequence: CAIRDSFNEKLFF. As DNA, the CDR3 is TGTGCCATCAGGGACAGTTTTAATGAAAAACTGTTTTTT.

This chain uses TRBV11-2 with TRBJ1-2; D is unclear. The CDR3 loop spans 13 amino acids. CDR1 is SGHAT, CDR2 FQNNGV, per germline. With 7 bases removed from V and 8 bases from J, the gap between germline ends came to 17 bases. Written as DNA, the CDR3 is TGTGCCAGCACCCCAAGGAGGTTCGGGGGCTACACCTTC. As protein: CASTPRRFGGYTF.